These 11 T cell receptor beta chains share one sample of origin, sequenced in a study of regulatory T cells in long-lasting Graves disease. Libraries of TCR beta came from iRepertoire HTBI primers plus Arm-PCR of CDR3 regions. TCRdb independently ran MiXCR on the multiplex PCR reads; one entry per CDR3 protein. Of around 500,000 distinct CDR3 sequences in the sample, around an eighth were seen once. Time point noted: newly diagnosed GD, antithyroid drugs for less than 3 months. The TCR library used RNA extracted from PBMCs. The same data also went into a second study, on T cells in Graves' hyperthyroidism and ophthalmopathy.

This material consisted of peripheral blood mononuclear cells (PBMCs), taken at new diagnosis, from a patient treated with antithyroid drugs. The receptors stem from a man aged 30 to 45 with Graves disease.

The CDR3 nucleotides are TGCAGTGCACATCAGGGGGCCGGGGAAAAACTGTTTTTT. Protein: CSAHQGAGEKLFF. The chain links TRBV20-1 to TRBJ1-4; 8 bases fit TRBD1. In germline, CDR1 is DFQATT, CDR2 SNEGSKA (reference sequence). With V trimmed by 6 bases and J by 8 bases, 8 bases remained unmatched. CDR3 length: 13 residues.

This clonotype occurred many times. V is TRBV3-1 and J is TRBJ2-1; the D is unclear. This CDR3 region has 14 residues. Trimming stripped 8 bases from V and 6 bases from J, with 17 bases between. The germline V gene has CDR1 LGHDT and CDR2 YNNKEL (reference sequence). The CDR3 DNA sequence: TGTGCCAGCGGTAACCTAAGCCCTGGCAATGAGCAGTTCTTC. As protein: CASGNLSPGNEQFF.

The CDR3 region is CASSYSPQGPQETQYF. The CDR3, as DNA: TGTGCCAGCAGTTACTCTCCCCAGGGCCCCCAAGAGACCCAGTACTTC. The gene calls are TRBV6-5 and TRBJ2-5, with a tentative D call TRBD1 (5 bases). Germline CDR1 reads MNHEY; CDR2 reads SVGAGI. Trimming cost V 0 bases and J 1 base, with 12 bases left between them. This CDR3 has 16 residues.

The chain links TRBV7-9 to TRBJ2-3; a possible D gene is TRBD2 (5 bases). V lost 1 base, J lost 1 base, and 6 bases lay in between. The CDR3 length is 14 residues. The germline V gene has CDR1 SEHNR and CDR2 FQNEAQ (reference sequence). DNA for the CDR3: TGTGCCAGCAGCTTAGTGGGAGGCACAGATACGCAGTATTTT. This translates into CASSLVGGTDTQYF.

The chain combines TRBV20-1 with TRBJ2-2; 7 nucleotides align to TRBD2. Unmatched junction bases numbered 9, after V lost 0 bases and J lost 2 bases. This CDR3 is built from 17 residues. Germline CDR1 DFQATT, CDR2 SNEGSKA (reference sequence). Written as DNA, the CDR3 is TGCAGTGCTAGAGATCGCAGAACTAGCGCTAACACCGGGGAGCTGTTTTTT. Amino acids: CSARDRRTSANTGELFF.

This clonotype was counted at least ten times. The chain joins TRBV11-2 to TRBJ2-5; D uncertain. The ends were cut back, 0 bases at V and 5 bases at J, with 7 bases in the middle. From germline, CDR1 is SGHAT and CDR2 FQNNGV. The CDR3 is made up of 13 amino acids. This CDR3 is CASSLDVLETQYF. The CDR3, as DNA: TGTGCCAGCAGCTTAGATGTTCTCGAGACCCAGTACTTC. The entire variable domain, with the rest obtained from reference TRBV11-2 and TRBJ2-5, is as follows: EAGVAQSPRYKIIEKRQSVAFWCNPISGHATLYWYQQILGQGPKLLIQFQNNGVVDDSQLPKDRFSAERLKGVDSTLKIQPAKLEDSAVYLCASSLDVLETQYFGPGTRLLVL.

The chain carries TRBV6-5 and TRBJ2-6; 7 bases are shared with TRBD1. CDR3 length: 15 residues. Germline V gene data show CDR1 as MNHEY and CDR2 as SVGAGI. The V gene end was trimmed by 2 bases and the J gene end by 7 bases; junction bases not matched to a gene: 5. Here the CDR3 reads CASSYDRAGANVLTF. CDR3 nucleotides: TGTGCCAGCAGTTACGACAGGGCAGGTGCCAACGTCCTGACTTTC.

Comment on this clonotype: The CDR3 carries no conserved terminal phenylalanine or tryptophan, so it likely arises from a read error. V gene TRBV30 combines with J gene TRBJ1-5, with D perhaps matching TRBD1 (5 bases). The CDR3 is 15 amino acids. Trimming removed 2 bases from V and 7 bases from J, with 18 bases in between. Germline CDR1 GTSNPN, CDR2 SVGIG (reference sequence). CDR3 bases: TGTGCCTGGAGTCCACTCCATAAGGGGCTACAGCCCCAGCATTGT. The encoded protein is CAWSPLHKGLQPQHC.

This clonotype was observed at least ten times. The rearrangement joins TRBV6-2 or TRBV6-3 to TRBJ2-2, with 7 bases matching TRBD2. Trimming removed 6 bases from V and 5 bases from J; junction bases left unmatched: 12. Germline V gene data show CDR1 as MNHEY and CDR2 as SVGEGT. CDR3 length equals 16 residues. CDR3 nucleotides: TGTGCCAGCAGCAAACTGGCGGGAGAAGGTACCGGGGAGCTGTTTTTT. Its translation is CASSKLAGEGTGELFF.

This clonotype has a count of ten or more. The chain joins TRBV12-3 or TRBV12-4 to TRBJ2-7; D might be TRBD1 (5 bases). The CDR3 covers 13 residues. With 4 bases removed from V and 7 bases from J, the gap between germline ends came to 14 bases. The CDR3 nucleotides read TGTGCCAGCAGTTGGCCGGAAACAGGAGAGCAGTACTTC. Translation gives CASSWPETGEQYF.

This clonotype was counted between two and nine times. The chain's CDR3 is CASSKPAGTGEQYF. The CDR3 DNA is TGTGCCAGCTCAAAACCAGCGGGTACGGGCGAGCAGTACTTC. The J gene is TRBJ2-7, the V gene TRBV18; D may be TRBD2 (6 bases). The CDR3 runs to 14 residues. V was shortened by 5 bases and J by 6 bases, with 17 bases between the two germline ends. Germline V CDR1 and CDR2: KGHSH, LQKENI.